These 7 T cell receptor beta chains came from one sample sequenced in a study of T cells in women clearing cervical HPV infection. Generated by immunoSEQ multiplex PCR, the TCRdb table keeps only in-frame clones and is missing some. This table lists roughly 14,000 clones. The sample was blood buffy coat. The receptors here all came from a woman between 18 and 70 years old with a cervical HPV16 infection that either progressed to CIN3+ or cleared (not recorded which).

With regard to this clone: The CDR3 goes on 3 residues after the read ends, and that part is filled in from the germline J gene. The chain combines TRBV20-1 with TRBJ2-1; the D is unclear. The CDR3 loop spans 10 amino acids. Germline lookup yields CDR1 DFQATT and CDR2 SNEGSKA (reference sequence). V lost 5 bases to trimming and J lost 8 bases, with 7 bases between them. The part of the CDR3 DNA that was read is TGCAGTGCTCCCCTCTATGAG. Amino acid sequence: CSAPLYE. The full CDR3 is CSAPLYEQFF.

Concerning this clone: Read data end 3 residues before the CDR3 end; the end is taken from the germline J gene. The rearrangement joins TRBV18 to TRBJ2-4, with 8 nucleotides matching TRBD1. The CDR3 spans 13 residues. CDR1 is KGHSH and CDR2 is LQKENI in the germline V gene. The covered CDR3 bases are TGTGCCAGCTCCCCGGACAGGGAACGCGGT. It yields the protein CASSPDRERG. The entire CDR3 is CASSPDRERGQYF.

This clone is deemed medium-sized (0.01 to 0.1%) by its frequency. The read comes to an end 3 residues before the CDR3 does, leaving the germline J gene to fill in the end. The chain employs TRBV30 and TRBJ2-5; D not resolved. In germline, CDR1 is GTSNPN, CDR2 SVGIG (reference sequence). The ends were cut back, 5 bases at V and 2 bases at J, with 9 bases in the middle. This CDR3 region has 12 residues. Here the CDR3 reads CAWLSRQETQYF. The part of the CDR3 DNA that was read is TGTGCCTGGTTGTCCAGACAAGAGACC.

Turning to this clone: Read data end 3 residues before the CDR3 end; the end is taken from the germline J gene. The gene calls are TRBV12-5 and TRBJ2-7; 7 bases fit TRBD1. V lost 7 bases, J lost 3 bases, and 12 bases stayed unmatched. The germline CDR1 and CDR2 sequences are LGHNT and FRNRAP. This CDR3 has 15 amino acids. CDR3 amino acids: CASADLGQSGYEQYF. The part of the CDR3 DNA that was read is TGTGCTAGTGCCGACCTGGGACAGTCTGGCTACGAG. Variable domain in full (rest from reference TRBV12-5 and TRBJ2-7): DARVTQTPRHKVTEMGQEVTMRCQPILGHNTVFWYRQTMMQGLELLAYFRNRAPLDDSGMPKDRFSAEMPDATLATLKIQPSEPRDSAVYFCASADLGQSGYEQYFGPGTRLTVT.

The CDR3 spells CSSVPQAHGEQFF. The part of the CDR3 DNA that was read is TGCAGTTCAGTCCCCCAAGCGCACGGTGAG. The V and J genes are TRBV20-1 and TRBJ2-1; unclear D gene. From the germline J gene comes the end of the CDR3, since the read stops 3 residues before it. The CDR3 sequence is 13 residues long. Germline values: CDR1 DFQATT, CDR2 SNEGSKA (reference sequence). With 8 bases removed from V and 9 bases from J, the gap between germline ends came to 20 bases.

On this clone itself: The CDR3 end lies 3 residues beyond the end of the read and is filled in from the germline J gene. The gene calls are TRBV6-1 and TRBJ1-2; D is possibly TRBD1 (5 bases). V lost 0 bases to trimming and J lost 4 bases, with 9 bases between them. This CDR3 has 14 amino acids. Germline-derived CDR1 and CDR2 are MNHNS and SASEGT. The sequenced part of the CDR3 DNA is TGTGCCAGCAGTGAAGCCGGGGGGAGCTATGGC. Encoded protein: CASSEAGGSYG. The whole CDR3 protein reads CASSEAGGSYGYTF.

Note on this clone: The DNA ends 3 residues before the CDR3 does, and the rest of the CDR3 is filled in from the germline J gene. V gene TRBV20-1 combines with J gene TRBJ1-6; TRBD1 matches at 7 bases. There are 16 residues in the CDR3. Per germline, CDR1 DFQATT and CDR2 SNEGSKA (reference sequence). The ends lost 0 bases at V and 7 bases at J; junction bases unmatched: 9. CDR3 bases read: TGCAGTGCTAGAGACCGGGGGAGGGGGCTCAATTCACCC. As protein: CSARDRGRGLNSP. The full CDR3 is CSARDRGRGLNSPLHF.